This TCR beta chain was recorded in a study of regulatory T cells in long-lasting Graves disease. Study-wide findings and caveats: TCR diversity was lower in persistent Graves' patients (versus newly diagnosed ones). Newly diagnosed disease favored TRBV20-1 and TRBJ2-1 over persistent disease. Persistent patients had more shared public clonotypes (roughly 2,500) than new patients (around 950).

The time point denotes: persistent/refractory GD, antithyroid drugs over 5 years with positive TRAb. RNA isolated from PBMCs was used to make the TCR library. Investigators prepared the TCR beta libraries by applying iRepertoire HTBI primers and Arm-PCR of CDR3 regions. TCRdb redid the calling of the multiplex PCR reads with MiXCR, one entry per CDR3 protein. The sample comprises around 510,000 distinct CDR3 sequences, around 21% of which are singletons, and 6.5% to 10% rests with the top ten. This CDR3 has 12 amino acids. Germline values: CDR1 SGHVS, CDR2 FQNEAQ. Trimming pared 5 bases from V and 7 bases from J, leaving 11 bases between. Remarks on this clonotype: Its antigen is currently unknown.

This sequence was found in a female donor with Graves disease. The sequencing here drew on peripheral blood mononuclear cells (PBMCs), taken when the disease was refractory, from a patient treated with antithyroid drugs. V usage is TRBV7-8 and J usage is TRBJ1-2, with D hard to call. CDR3 sequence: CASSDGGFGYTF. The CDR3 DNA reads as TGTGCCAGCAGCGACGGAGGGTTTGGCTACACCTTC.